This TCR beta chain was recorded in a study of blood T cell repertoires in COVID-19. Study as a whole: Acute and convalescent COVID-19 samples came from the United States, Italy and Spain. Sample material is recorded as cDNA or gDNA derived from T cells, B-cell-depleted T cells, or PBMCs.

Generated by immunoSEQ multiplex PCR, the TCRdb table keeps only in-frame clones and is missing some. The profile shows 200,000 to 250,000 clones, 88% of them singletons. This clone was counted only a few times. Germline values: CDR1 MDHEN, CDR2 SYDVKM. Trimming removed 4 bases from V and 5 bases from J, with 11 bases in between. CDR3 length: 13 residues. The origin of this receptor is a woman between 50 and 59 years old with acute COVID-19. The chain combines TRBV28 with TRBJ1-2; possibly TRBD1 for D (6 bases). Material for sequencing was PBMCs or T cells enriched from blood (not recorded which). The CDR3 DNA sequence: TGTGCCAGCAGTTCAGGGGTTAGGTATGGCTACACCTTC. Its translation: CASSSGVRYGYTF.